This T cell receptor beta chain comes out of a study of blood T cell repertoires in COVID-19. Looking at the study overall: Acute and convalescent COVID-19 specimens originated in the United States, Italy and Spain.

This clone was seen only a few times. Sequenced by immunoSEQ multiplex PCR; TCRdb stores in-frame clones only, minus some. This table holds 250,000 to 300,000 clones, roughly 88% found once. CDR1 is SNHLY and CDR2 is FYNNEI in the germline V gene. V was trimmed by 6 bases and J by 4 bases, leaving 9 bases between them. The CDR3 extends over 12 amino acids. Residents of about 25 US areas, aged roughly 18 to 89 years, made up the participants. Sequenced material: PBMCs or T cells enriched from blood (not recorded which). The chain employs TRBV2 and TRBJ1-2; D not resolved. This TCR derives from a woman in her 50s who had recovered from COVID-19. The CDR3 DNA reads as TGTGCCAGCAGGATCGGGTCCTATGGCTACACCTTC. The encoded protein is CASRIGSYGYTF.